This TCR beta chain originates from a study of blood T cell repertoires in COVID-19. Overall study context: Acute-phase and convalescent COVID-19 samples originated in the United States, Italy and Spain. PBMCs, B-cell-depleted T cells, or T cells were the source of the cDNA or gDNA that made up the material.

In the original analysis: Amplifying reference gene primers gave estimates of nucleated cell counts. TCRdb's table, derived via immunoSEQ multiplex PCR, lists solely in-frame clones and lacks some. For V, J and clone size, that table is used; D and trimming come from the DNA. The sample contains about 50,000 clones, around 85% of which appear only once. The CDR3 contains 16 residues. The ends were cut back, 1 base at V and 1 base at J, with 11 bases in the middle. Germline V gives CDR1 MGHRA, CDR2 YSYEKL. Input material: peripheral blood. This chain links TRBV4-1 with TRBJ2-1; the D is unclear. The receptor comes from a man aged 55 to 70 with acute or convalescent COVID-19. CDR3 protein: CASSQVDLVSYNEQFF. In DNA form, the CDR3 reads TGCGCCAGCAGCCAAGTTGATCTAGTATCCTACAATGAGCAGTTCTTC.